These 29 T cell receptor beta chains originate from one sample sequenced in a study of control samples from healthy donors and cancer patients. The data were produced by immunoSEQ multiplex PCR, yet TCRdb's version contains in-frame clones alone and is incomplete. Altogether 100,000 to 120,000 clones are present, around 87% being singletons, with the ten largest covering about 3.7%. The material sequenced was PBMCs. The receptors shown here come from a woman between 55 and 75 years old with lung cancer.

This chain joins TRBV7-9 and TRBJ1-6; 7 bases are a match to TRBD1. J lost 8 bases, V lost 5 bases, and 9 bases had no gene match. The CDR3 totals 15 residues. CDR1 and CDR2 from the germline V gene are SEHNR and FQNEAQ (reference sequence). The CDR3 bases are TGTGCCAGCAGCCCGCCCGGGACAGCTTATTCACCCCTCCACTTT. The encoded protein is CASSPPGTAYSPLHF.

The genes are TRBV27 and TRBJ1-1; weak D call: TRBD1 (5 bases). V was shortened by 4 bases and J by 7 bases, with 16 bases between the two germline ends. This CDR3 has 14 residues. Germline V lookup: CDR1 MNHEY, CDR2 SMNVEV (reference sequence). CDR3 DNA: TGTGCCAGCAGTTCCGCCGAGGGACGCTATGAAGCTTTCTTT. It codes for CASSSAEGRYEAFF.

The rearrangement joins TRBV3-1 (or the pseudogene TRBV3-2) to TRBJ1-1, with D uncertain. Germline CDR1 reads LGHDT; CDR2 reads YNNKEL (reference sequence). The CDR3 spans 15 residues. V was trimmed by 5 bases and J by 0 bases, leaving 13 bases between them. CDR3 sequence reads: CASSFVGPMNTEAFF. The CDR3 DNA reads TGTGCCAGCAGCTTCGTAGGGCCCATGAACACTGAAGCTTTCTTT.

V gene TRBV6-5 combines with J gene TRBJ2-5; 11 nucleotides match TRBD2. With 5 bases clipped from V and 7 bases from J, the junction kept 9 bases outside the gene matches. CDR3 length: 15 amino acids. The germline V gene has CDR1 MNHEY and CDR2 SVGAGI. In DNA, the CDR3 is TGTGCCAGCAGTCGGGGGACTAGCGGTCCTGGGACCCAGTACTTC. This gives the protein CASSRGTSGPGTQYF.

This clone was counted a few times. This rearrangement joins TRBV28 to TRBJ2-3; unclear D gene. Per germline, CDR1 MDHEN and CDR2 SYDVKM. The CDR3 totals 14 residues. V was shortened by 7 bases and J by 0 bases, with 11 bases between the two germline ends. The CDR3 nucleotides read TGTGCCAGCACCCCCCTAGTGAGCACAGATACGCAGTATTTT. Its translation: CASTPLVSTDTQYF.

The chain recombines TRBV7-2 with TRBJ2-7; weak D call: TRBD1 (5 bases). This CDR3 is 15 amino acids long. Germline-derived CDR1 and CDR2 are SGHTA and FQGNSA. Trimming cost V 4 bases and J 1 base, with 14 bases left between them. As DNA, the CDR3 is TGTGCCAGCAGCTCTATCTCCCAGGGTTCCTACGAGCAGTACTTC. Translation gives CASSSISQGSYEQYF.

The chain combines TRBV5-4 with TRBJ1-1; the D gene is possibly TRBD1 (5 bases). This CDR3 spans 16 amino acids. Germline V CDR1 and CDR2: SGHNT, YYREEE (reference sequence). Trimming removed 4 bases at V and 0 bases at J, with 16 bases between. CDR3 DNA: TGTGCCAGCAGCCCTGCGAGACAGACTATGAACACTGAAGCTTTCTTT. Encoded protein: CASSPARQTMNTEAFF.

The rearrangement uses TRBV2 and TRBJ2-7; possibly TRBD1 for D (5 bases). CDR3 length equals 14 residues. Germline assignment: CDR1 SNHLY and CDR2 FYNNEI. Trimming left V 7 bases short and J 7 bases short, with 20 bases between. CDR3 region: CASNPDTSYEEQYF. The DNA of the CDR3 is TGTGCCAGCAATCCGGACACGTCCTACGAGGAGCAGTACTTC.

The chain couples TRBV19 to TRBJ1-2, with 10 bases that match TRBD1. The CDR3 is 15 amino acids. Germline loops: CDR1 LNHDA, CDR2 SQIVND (reference sequence). The ends lost 4 bases at V and 6 bases at J; junction bases unmatched: 8. The CDR3 protein is CASSTPDRGLNGYTF. In DNA, the CDR3 is TGTGCCAGTAGTACACCAGACAGGGGGCTTAATGGCTACACCTTC.

The chain combines TRBV2 with TRBJ1-2; D gene ambiguous. Trimming took 7 bases from V and 5 from J, leaving 8 bases between them. The germline V gene encodes CDR1 SNHLY and CDR2 FYNNEI. CDR3 length equals 11 residues. CDR3 loop: CASTYSYGYTF. DNA of the CDR3: TGTGCCAGCACGTACAGTTATGGCTACACCTTC.

This clone was counted between two and nine times. The chain carries TRBV7-9 and TRBJ1-1; TRBD1 might be the D (6 bases). CDR1 SEHNR and CDR2 FQNEAQ come from the germline V gene (reference sequence). The CDR3 has 14 amino acids. With 3 bases removed from V and 2 bases from J, the gap between germline ends came to 10 bases. DNA of the CDR3: TGTGCCAGCAGCTTTTCGACAGGCAACACTGAAGCTTTCTTT. This sequence encodes CASSFSTGNTEAFF.

This chain uses TRBV14 with TRBJ2-1; possibly TRBD1 or TRBD2 for D (7 bases each). Germline CDR1 reads SGHDN; CDR2 reads FVKESK. V was shortened by 4 bases and J by 13 bases, with 20 bases between the two germline ends. The CDR3 sequence is 14 residues long. The CDR3 sequence: CASSLGTNRGQQFF. The CDR3 DNA sequence: TGTGCCAGCAGCCTTGGGACTAACAGGGGACAACAGTTCTTC.

The V call is TRBV6-5, the J call TRBJ2-7; TRBD1 aligns across 10 bases. The V gene end was trimmed by 6 bases and the J gene end by 2 bases; junction bases not matched to a gene: 4. Germline lookup yields CDR1 MNHEY and CDR2 SVGAGI. The CDR3 spans 14 residues. The CDR3 loop reads CASRPGTGAYEQYF. Here the CDR3 DNA reads TGTGCCAGCAGACCCGGGACAGGGGCCTACGAGCAGTACTTC.

Points on this clone: An end of the junction does not agree with germline; a read error may underlie this. The chain carries TRBV13 and TRBJ2-1; TRBD2 matches 8 bases. The germline CDR1 and CDR2 sequences are PRHDT and FYEKMQ (reference sequence). CDR3 length equals 15 residues. This chain's CDR3 is CANSRRGGPQGEQFF. For the CDR3, the DNA is TGTGCCAACAGCCGACGGGGGGGCCCTCAAGGGGAGCAGTTCTTC. The complete variable domain, with remaining parts taken from reference TRBV13 and TRBJ2-1, reads AAGVIQSPRHLIKEKRETATLKCYPIPRHDTVYWYQQGPGQDPQFLISFYEKMQSDKGSIPDRFSAQQFSDYHSELNMSSLELGDSALYFCANSRRGGPQGEQFFGPGTRLTVL.

This clone was detected only once. This chain joins TRBV7-2 and TRBJ2-1; 11 positions match TRBD2. The junction had 3 bases not matched to a gene; V was cut back by 4 bases and J by 7 bases. CDR3 length: 14 residues. Germline V CDR1 and CDR2: SGHTA, FQGNSA. The CDR3 region is CASSSRLAGNEQFF. Here the CDR3 DNA reads TGTGCCAGCAGCTCGAGACTAGCGGGGAATGAGCAGTTCTTC.

CDR3 nucleotides: TGTGCCAGTAGTGGCTCCTCCGGGACACCCACACTTGATACGCAGTATTTT. As protein: CASSGSSGTPTLDTQYF. The J gene is TRBJ2-3, the V gene TRBV19; TRBD1 might be the D (6 bases). V lost 5 bases to trimming and J lost 6 bases, with 24 bases between them. Per germline, CDR1 LNHDA and CDR2 SQIVND (reference sequence). The CDR3 totals 17 residues.

J is TRBJ2-5 and V is TRBV7-9; perhaps TRBD1 as D (5 bases). Looked up from germline, CDR1 is SEHNR and CDR2 is FQNEAQ (reference sequence). This CDR3 contains 14 residues. Trimming removed 1 base from V and 1 base from J, with 7 bases in between. In DNA form, the CDR3 reads TGTGCCAGCAGCTTAGAAGGGGCCCAAGAGACCCAGTACTTC. Protein: CASSLEGAQETQYF.

The rearrangement links TRBV6-5 to TRBJ1-1; D possibly corresponds to TRBD1 (5 bases). V shed 6 bases and J shed 5 bases, with 16 bases lying between them. The CDR3 spans 14 residues. Per germline, CDR1 MNHEY and CDR2 SVGAGI. CDR3 sequence: CASSRNGGDTEAFF. Written as DNA, the CDR3 is TGTGCCAGCAGCCGAAACGGGGGGGATACTGAAGCTTTCTTT.

The gene calls are TRBV24-1 and TRBJ2-2, with D maybe TRBD1 (5 bases). Germline CDR1 is KGHDR and CDR2 is SFDVKD. This CDR3 comprises 15 residues. Trimming stripped 7 bases from V and 6 bases from J, with 17 bases between. The CDR3 loop is CATSREGEFAGELFF. The DNA of the CDR3 is TGTGCCACCAGCAGGGAAGGGGAATTCGCCGGGGAGCTGTTTTTT.

The CDR3 sequence: CASSSGQMTEAFF. CDR3 coding DNA: TGTGCCAGCAGTTCCGGACAGATGACTGAAGCTTTCTTT. The chain links TRBV6-5 to TRBJ1-1, with a weak D call TRBD1 (6 bases). Germline CDR1 and CDR2: MNHEY and SVGAGI. With 4 bases removed from V and 5 bases from J, the gap between germline ends came to 11 bases. The CDR3 totals 13 residues.

The V call is TRBV5-5, the J call TRBJ2-3; 9 bases line up with TRBD2. This CDR3 is built from 16 residues. V was clipped by 1 base and J by 2 bases; unmatched bases: 5. In germline, CDR1 is SGHKS, CDR2 YYEKEE (reference sequence). The DNA for the CDR3 is TGTGCCAGCAGCTTGACCCTAGCGGGGAACACAGATACGCAGTATTTT. This encodes CASSLTLAGNTDTQYF.

V gene TRBV13 combines with J gene TRBJ2-1; TRBD1 might be the D (5 bases). The CDR3 totals 15 residues. Germline CDR1 reads PRHDT; CDR2 reads FYEKMQ (reference sequence). Trimming left V 1 base short and J 5 bases short, with 12 bases between. The DNA of the CDR3 is TGTGCCAGCAGCTTAGAGATGGGCAGGGACAATGAGCAGTTCTTC. It encodes CASSLEMGRDNEQFF.

The chain combines TRBV5-6 with TRBJ1-2, with D uncertain. The V gene lost 1 base and the J gene lost 3 bases, with 10 bases spanning the gap. Germline values: CDR1 SGHDT, CDR2 YYEEEE. The CDR3 sequence is 14 residues long. The CDR3 is CASSLRAADYGYTF. DNA of the CDR3: TGTGCCAGCAGCTTGCGCGCAGCGGACTATGGCTACACCTTC.

The V and J genes are TRBV5-1 and TRBJ1-4; tentative D call: TRBD1 (5 bases). This CDR3 comprises 14 residues. Germline CDR1 and CDR2: SGHRS and YFSETQ. V dropped 4 bases and J dropped 5 bases, with 12 bases sitting between them. The CDR3, as DNA: TGCGCCAGCAGCCCGGGGGACCCAAATGAAAAACTGTTTTTT. Its protein product is CASSPGDPNEKLFF.

The gene calls are TRBV21-1 and TRBJ2-4; the table assigns TRBD2, which was not confirmed against the DNA. TRBV21-1 is designated a pseudogene. The CDR3 sequence is 13 residues long. CDR3 DNA: TGTGCCAGCAGCAGGAGGGCCAAAAACATTCAGTACTTC. Protein product: CASSRRAKNIQYF.

The V gene is TRBV24-1, the J gene TRBJ2-3; D gene uncertain. CDR3 size: 12 residues. V gave up 1 base and J gave up 4 bases, with 2 bases separating them. Per the germline V gene, CDR1 is KGHDR and CDR2 is SFDVKD. In nucleotides, the CDR3 is TGTGCCACCAGTGATTTCTCAGATACGCAGTATTTT. Translated: CATSDFSDTQYF.

This clone came up once. V is TRBV5-1 and J is TRBJ2-7; TRBD2 matches 7 bases. Trimming at V came to 1 base and at J to 5 bases, leaving 12 bases not matched to a gene. Germline V gene lookup returns CDR1 SGHRS and CDR2 YFSETQ. This CDR3 region has 16 residues. CDR3 nucleotides: TGCGCCAGCAGCTTGCGGAGCGGGGCAACACCCAACGAGCAGTACTTC. Protein: CASSLRSGATPNEQYF. Based on the CDR3 plus reference TRBV5-1 and TRBJ2-7, the full variable domain is KAGVTQTPRYLIKTRGQQVTLSCSPISGHRSVSWYQQTPGQGLQFLFEYFSETQRNKGNFPGRFSGRQFSNSRSEMNVSTLELGDSALYLCASSLRSGATPNEQYFGPGTRLTVT.

This chain uses TRBV6-1 with TRBJ1-2; 11 positions match TRBD1. V shed 3 bases, J shed 3 bases, and the junction held 3 bases outside the gene matches. CDR1 and CDR2 (germline): MNHNS, SASEGT. The CDR3 spans 15 residues. CDR3 DNA sequence: TGTGCCAGCAGTGACGGGACAGGGGGGTACTATGGCTACACCTTC. Translated, it gives CASSDGTGGYYGYTF.

This rearrangement joins TRBV4-2 to TRBJ1-4; TRBD1 aligns across 8 bases. The CDR3 sequence is 16 residues long. The V gene end was trimmed by 3 bases and the J gene end by 7 bases; junction bases not matched to a gene: 10. Germline V gives CDR1 LGHNA, CDR2 YNFKEQ. CDR3 coding DNA: TGTGCCAGCAGCCAGGACCAGGGGGCGCGTGGTGAAAAACTGTTTTTT. Its translation: CASSQDQGARGEKLFF.